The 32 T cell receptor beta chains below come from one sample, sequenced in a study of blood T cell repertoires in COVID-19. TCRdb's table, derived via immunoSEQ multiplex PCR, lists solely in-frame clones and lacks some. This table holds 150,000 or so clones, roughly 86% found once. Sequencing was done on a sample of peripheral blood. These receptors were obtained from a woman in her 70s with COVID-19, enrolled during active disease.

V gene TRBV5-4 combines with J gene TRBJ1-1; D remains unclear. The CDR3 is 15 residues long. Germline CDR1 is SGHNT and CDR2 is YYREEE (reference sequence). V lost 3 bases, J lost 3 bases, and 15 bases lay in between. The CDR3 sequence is CASSSREGGDTEAFF. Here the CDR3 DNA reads TGTGCCAGCAGCTCCCGAGAGGGTGGGGACACTGAAGCTTTCTTT.

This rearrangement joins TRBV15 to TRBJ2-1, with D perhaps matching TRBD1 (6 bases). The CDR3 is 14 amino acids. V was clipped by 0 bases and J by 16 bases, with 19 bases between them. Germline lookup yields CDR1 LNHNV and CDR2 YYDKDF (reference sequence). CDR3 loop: CATSRDPSTGWGFF. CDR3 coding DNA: TGTGCCACCAGCAGAGATCCCTCTACAGGGTGGGGATTCTTC.

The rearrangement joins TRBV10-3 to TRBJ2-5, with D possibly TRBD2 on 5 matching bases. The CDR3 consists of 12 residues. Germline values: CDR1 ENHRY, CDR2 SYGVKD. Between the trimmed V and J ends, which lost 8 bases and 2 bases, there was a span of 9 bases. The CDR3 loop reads CAIGTRQETQYF. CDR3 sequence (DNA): TGTGCCATCGGCACTAGACAAGAGACCCAGTACTTC.

The CDR3 bases are TGTGCCAGCTCACCACCGGCGGGGGCTGGGGCCAACGTCCTGACTTTC. This sequence encodes CASSPPAGAGANVLTF. The chain links TRBV18 to TRBJ2-6; 7 nucleotides agree with TRBD2. This CDR3 comprises 16 residues. Trimming took 0 bases from V and 2 from J; bases not matched to a gene: 1. The germline gives CDR1 KGHSH, CDR2 LQKENI.

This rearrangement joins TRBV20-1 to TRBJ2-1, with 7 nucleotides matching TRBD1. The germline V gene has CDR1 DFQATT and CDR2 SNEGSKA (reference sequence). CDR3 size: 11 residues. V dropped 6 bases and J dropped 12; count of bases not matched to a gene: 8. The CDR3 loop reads CSAEQGEGQFF. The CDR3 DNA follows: TGCAGTGCGGAGCAGGGGGAAGGGCAGTTCTTC.

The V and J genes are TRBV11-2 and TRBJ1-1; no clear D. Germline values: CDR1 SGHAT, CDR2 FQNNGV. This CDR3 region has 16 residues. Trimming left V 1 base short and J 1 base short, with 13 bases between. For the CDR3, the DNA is TGTGCCAGCAGCTTAGTTTCCGGGAAGAGGAACACTGAAGCTTTCTTT. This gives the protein CASSLVSGKRNTEAFF.

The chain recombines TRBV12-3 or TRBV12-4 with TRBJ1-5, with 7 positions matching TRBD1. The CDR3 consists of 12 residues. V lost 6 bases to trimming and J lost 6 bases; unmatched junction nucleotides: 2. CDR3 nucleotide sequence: TGTGCCAGCAGAACAGGGGTTCAGCCCCAGCATTTT. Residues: CASRTGVQPQHF.

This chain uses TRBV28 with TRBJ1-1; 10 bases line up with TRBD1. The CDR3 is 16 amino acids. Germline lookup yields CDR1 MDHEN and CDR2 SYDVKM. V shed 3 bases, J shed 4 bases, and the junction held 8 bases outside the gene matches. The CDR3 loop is CASSFDRGPWGTEAFF. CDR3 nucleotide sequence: TGTGCCAGCAGTTTCGACAGGGGGCCCTGGGGCACTGAAGCTTTCTTT.

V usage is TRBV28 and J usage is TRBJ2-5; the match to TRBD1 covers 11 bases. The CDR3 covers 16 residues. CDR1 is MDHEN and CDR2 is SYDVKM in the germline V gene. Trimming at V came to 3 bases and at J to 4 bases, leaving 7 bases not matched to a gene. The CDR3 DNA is TGTGCCAGCAGTTTGATAGGGACAGGGGGAGGAGAGACCCAGTACTTC. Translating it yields CASSLIGTGGGETQYF.

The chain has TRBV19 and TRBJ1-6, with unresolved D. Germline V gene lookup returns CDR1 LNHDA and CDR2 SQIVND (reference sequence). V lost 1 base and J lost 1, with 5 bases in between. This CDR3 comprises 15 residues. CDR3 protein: CASSIVASYNSPLHF. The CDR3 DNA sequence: TGTGCCAGTAGTATAGTAGCTTCCTATAATTCACCCCTCCACTTT.

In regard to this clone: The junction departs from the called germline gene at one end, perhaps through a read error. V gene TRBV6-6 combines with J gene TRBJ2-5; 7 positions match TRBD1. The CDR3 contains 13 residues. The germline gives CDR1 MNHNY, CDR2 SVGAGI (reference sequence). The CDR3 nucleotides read TGTGCCAGCAGTTACTCGAGGACAGGTCTCGGCGACTTC. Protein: CASSYSRTGLGDF.

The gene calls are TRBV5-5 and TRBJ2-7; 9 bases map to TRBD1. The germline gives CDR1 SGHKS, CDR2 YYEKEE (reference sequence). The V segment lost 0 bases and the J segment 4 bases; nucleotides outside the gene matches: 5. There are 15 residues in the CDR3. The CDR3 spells CASSLGGQGGYEQYF. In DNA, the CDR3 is TGTGCCAGCAGCTTGGGGGGACAGGGTGGATACGAGCAGTACTTC.

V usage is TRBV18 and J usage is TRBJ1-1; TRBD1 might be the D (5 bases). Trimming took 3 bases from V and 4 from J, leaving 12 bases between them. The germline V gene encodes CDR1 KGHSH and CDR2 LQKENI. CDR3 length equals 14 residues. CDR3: CASSPSGGSTEAFF. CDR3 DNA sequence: TGTGCCAGCTCACCTTCTGGGGGGTCCACTGAAGCTTTCTTT.

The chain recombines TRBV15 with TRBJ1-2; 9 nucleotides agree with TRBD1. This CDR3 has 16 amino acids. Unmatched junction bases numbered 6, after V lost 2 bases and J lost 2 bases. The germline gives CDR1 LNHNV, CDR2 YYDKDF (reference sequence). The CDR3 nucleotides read TGTGCCACCAGCAGATGGGGAGGGACAGGGAACTATGGCTACACCTTC. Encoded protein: CATSRWGGTGNYGYTF.

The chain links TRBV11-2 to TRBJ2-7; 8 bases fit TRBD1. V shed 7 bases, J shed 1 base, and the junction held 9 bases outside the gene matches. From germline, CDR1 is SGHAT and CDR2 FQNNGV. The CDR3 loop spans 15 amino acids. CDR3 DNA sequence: TGTGCCAGCATCGACGGACAGGGCAGGTCCTACGAGCAGTACTTC. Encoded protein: CASIDGQGRSYEQYF. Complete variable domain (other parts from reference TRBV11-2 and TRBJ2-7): EAGVAQSPRYKIIEKRQSVAFWCNPISGHATLYWYQQILGQGPKLLIQFQNNGVVDDSQLPKDRFSAERLKGVDSTLKIQPAKLEDSAVYLCASIDGQGRSYEQYFGPGTRLTVT.

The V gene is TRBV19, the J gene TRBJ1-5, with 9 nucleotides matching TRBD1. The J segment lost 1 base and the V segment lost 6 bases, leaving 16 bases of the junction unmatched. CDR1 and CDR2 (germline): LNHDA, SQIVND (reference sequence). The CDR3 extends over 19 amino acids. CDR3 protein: CASSAQTRDRDPSNQPQHF. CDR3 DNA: TGTGCCAGTAGCGCACAAACCCGGGACAGGGACCCAAGCAATCAGCCCCAGCATTTT.

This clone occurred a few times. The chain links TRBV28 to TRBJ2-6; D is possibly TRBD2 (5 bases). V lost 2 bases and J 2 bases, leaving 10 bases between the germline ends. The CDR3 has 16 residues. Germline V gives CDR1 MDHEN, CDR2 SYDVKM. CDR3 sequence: CASSLLTTPGANVLTF. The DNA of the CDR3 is TGTGCCAGCAGTTTACTGACTACTCCTGGGGCCAACGTCCTGACTTTC.

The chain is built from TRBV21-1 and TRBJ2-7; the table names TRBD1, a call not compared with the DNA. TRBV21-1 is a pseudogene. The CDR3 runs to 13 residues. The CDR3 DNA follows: TGTGCCAGCAGCAAAGGTACAGGGCACGAGCAGTACTTC. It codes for CASSKGTGHEQYF.

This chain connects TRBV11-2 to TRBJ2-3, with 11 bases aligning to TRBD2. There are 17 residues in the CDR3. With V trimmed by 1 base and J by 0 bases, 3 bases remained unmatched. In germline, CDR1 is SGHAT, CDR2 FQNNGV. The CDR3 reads CASSLGLAGMSTDTQYF. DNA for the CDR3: TGTGCCAGCAGCTTAGGACTAGCGGGAATGAGCACAGATACGCAGTATTTT.

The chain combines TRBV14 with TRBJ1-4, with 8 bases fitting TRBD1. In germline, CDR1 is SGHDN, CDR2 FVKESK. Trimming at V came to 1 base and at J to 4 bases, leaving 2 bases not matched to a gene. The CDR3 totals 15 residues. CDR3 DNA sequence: TGTGCCAGCAGCCAAGGACAGGGGTTTAATGAAAAACTGTTTTTT. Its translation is CASSQGQGFNEKLFF.

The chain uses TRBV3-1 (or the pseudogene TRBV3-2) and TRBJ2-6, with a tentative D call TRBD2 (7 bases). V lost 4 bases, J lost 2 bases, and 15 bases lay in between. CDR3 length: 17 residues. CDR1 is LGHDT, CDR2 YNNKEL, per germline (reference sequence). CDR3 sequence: CASSPRRGGTGANVLTF. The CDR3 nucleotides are TGTGCCAGCAGCCCAAGAAGGGGGGGAACTGGGGCCAACGTCCTGACTTTC.

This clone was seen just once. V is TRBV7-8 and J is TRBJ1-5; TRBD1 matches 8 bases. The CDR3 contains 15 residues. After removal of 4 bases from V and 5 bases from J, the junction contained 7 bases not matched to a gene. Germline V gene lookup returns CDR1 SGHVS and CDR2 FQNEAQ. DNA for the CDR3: TGTGCCAGCAGCTCTGGACAGGGATGGGATCAGCCCCAGCATTTT. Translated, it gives CASSSGQGWDQPQHF.

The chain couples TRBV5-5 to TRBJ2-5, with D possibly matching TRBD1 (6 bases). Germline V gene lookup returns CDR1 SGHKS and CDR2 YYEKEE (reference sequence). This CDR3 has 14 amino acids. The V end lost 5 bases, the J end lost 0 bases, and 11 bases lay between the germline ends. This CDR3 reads CASSPTGHQETQYF. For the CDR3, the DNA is TGTGCCAGCAGTCCGACAGGTCACCAAGAGACCCAGTACTTC.

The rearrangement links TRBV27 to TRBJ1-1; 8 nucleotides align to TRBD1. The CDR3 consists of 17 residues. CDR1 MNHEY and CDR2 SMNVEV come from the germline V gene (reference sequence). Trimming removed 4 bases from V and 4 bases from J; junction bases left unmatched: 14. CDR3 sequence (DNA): TGTGCCAGCAGTTCCCGACAGGGGTCACATGTCGCCACTGAAGCTTTCTTT. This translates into CASSSRQGSHVATEAFF.

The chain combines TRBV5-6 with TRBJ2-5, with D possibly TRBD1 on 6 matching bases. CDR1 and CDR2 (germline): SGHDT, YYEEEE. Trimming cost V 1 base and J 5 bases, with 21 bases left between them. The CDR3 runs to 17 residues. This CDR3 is CASSLRPGRHQGETQYF. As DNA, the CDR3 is TGTGCCAGCAGCTTGAGGCCGGGACGCCATCAGGGGGAGACCCAGTACTTC.

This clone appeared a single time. The CDR3 is CASSVGQGPYNEQFF. The DNA for the CDR3 is TGTGCCAGCAGCGTAGGGCAGGGTCCCTACAATGAGCAGTTCTTC. The chain carries TRBV9 and TRBJ2-1; maybe TRBD1 (5 bases). V lost 0 bases and J 2 bases, leaving 9 bases between the germline ends. Germline CDR1 reads SGDLS; CDR2 reads YYNGEE. This CDR3 has 15 amino acids.

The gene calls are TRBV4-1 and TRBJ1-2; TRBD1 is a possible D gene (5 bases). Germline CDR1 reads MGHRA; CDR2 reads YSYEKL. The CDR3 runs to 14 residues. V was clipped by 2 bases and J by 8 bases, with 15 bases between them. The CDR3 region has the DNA TGCGCCAGCAGCCAACCCGGGGGAGTGAAGGGCTACACCTTC. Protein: CASSQPGGVKGYTF.

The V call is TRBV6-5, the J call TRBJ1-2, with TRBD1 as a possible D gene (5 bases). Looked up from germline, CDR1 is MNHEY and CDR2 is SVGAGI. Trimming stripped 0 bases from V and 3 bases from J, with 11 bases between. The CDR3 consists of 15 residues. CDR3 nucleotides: TGTGCCAGCAGTTACTCGTCCTCAGGGTACTATGGCTACACCTTC. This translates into CASSYSSSGYYGYTF.

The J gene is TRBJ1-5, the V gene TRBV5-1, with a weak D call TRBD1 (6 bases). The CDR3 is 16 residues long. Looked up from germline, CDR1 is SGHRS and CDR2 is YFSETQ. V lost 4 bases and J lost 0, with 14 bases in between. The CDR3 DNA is TGCGCCAGCAGCCTGGGGGGCGGCAATAGCAATCAGCCCCAGCATTTT. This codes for CASSLGGGNSNQPQHF.

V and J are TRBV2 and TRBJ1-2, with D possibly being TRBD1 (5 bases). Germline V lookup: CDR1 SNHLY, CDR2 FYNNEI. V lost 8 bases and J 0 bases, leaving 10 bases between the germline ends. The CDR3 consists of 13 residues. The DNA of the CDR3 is TGTGCCAGCGGAGGGGCAGCTAACTATGGCTACACCTTC. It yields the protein CASGGAANYGYTF.

The CDR3 bases are TGTGCCAGCAGCCTCACCAGGGTCACTGAGCAGTTCTTC. This translates into CASSLTRVTEQFF. The genes are TRBV6-5 and TRBJ2-1, with D perhaps matching TRBD1 (5 bases). This CDR3 contains 13 residues. V was trimmed by 6 bases and J by 9 bases, leaving 15 bases between them. Per the germline V gene, CDR1 is MNHEY and CDR2 is SVGAGI.

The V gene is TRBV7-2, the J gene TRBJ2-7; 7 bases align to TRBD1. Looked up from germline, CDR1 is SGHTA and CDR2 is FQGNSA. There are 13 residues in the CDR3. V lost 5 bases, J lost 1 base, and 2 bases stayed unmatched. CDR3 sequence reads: CASSRDSSYEQYF. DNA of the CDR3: TGTGCCAGCAGCCGGGACAGTTCCTACGAGCAGTACTTC.